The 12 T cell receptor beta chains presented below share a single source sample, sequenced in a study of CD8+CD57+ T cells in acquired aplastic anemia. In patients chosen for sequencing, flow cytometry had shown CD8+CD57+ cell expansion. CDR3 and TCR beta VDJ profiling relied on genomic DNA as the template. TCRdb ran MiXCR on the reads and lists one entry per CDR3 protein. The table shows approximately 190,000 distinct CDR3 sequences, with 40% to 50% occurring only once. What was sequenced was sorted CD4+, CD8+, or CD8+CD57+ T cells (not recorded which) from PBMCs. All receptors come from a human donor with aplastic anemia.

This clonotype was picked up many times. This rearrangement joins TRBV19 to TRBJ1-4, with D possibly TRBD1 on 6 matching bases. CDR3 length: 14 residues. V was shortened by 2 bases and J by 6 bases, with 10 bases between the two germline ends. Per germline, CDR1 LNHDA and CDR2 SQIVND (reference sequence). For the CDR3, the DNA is TGTGCCAGTAGTATAACAGGGCCCGATGAAAAACTGTTTTTT. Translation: CASSITGPDEKLFF.

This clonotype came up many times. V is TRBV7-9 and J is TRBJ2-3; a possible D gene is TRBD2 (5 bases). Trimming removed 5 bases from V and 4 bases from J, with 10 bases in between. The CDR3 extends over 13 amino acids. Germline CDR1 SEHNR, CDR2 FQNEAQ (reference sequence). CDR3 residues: CASSTSGADTQYF. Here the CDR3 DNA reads TGTGCCAGCAGCACCTCCGGGGCAGATACGCAGTATTTT.

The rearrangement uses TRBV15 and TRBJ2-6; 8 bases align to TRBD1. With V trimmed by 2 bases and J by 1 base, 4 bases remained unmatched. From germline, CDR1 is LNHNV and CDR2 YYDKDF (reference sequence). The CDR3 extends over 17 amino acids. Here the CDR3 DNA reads TGTGCCACCAGCAGAACGGGACAGGCGTCTGGGGCCAACGTCCTGACTTTC. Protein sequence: CATSRTGQASGANVLTF. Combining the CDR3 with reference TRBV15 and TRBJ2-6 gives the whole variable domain DAMVIQNPRYQVTQFGKPVTLSCSQTLNHNVMYWYQQKSSQAPKLLFHYYDKDFNNEADTPDNFQSRRPNTSFCFLDIRSPGLGDTAMYLCATSRTGQASGANVLTFGAGSRLTVL.

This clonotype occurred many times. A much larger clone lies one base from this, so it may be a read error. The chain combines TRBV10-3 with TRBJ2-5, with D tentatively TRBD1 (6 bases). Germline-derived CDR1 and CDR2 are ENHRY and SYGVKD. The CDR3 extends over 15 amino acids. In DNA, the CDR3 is TGTGCCACCAGTGCGACCCGAAGGGGGCAAGAGACCCAGTACTTC. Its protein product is CATSATRRGQETQYF.

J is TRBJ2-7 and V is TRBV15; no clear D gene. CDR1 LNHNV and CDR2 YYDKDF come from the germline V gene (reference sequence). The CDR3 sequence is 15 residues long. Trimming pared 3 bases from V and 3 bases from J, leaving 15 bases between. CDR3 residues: CATSSPGLTDYEQYF. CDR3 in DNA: TGTGCCACCAGCAGTCCCGGGCTTACCGACTACGAGCAGTACTTC.

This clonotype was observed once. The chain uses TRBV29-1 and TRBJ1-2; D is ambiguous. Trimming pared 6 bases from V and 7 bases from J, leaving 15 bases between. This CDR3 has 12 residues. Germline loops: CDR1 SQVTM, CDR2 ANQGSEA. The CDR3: CSVAGVLGGYTF. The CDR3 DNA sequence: TGCAGCGTGGCCGGGGTTCTGGGTGGCTACACCTTC.

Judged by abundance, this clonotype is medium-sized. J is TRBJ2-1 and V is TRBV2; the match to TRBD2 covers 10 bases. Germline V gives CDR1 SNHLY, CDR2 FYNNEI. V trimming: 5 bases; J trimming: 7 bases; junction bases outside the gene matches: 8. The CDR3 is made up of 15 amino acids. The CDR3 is CASSRTSGVGNEQFF. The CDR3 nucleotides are TGTGCCAGCAGTCGGACTAGCGGTGTAGGGAATGAGCAGTTCTTC. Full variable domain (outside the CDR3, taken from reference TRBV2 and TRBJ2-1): EPEVTQTPSHQVTQMGQEVILRCVPISNHLYFYWYRQILGQKVEFLVSFYNNEISEKSEIFDDQFSVERPDGSNFTLKIRSTKLEDSAMYFCASSRTSGVGNEQFFGPGTRLTVL.

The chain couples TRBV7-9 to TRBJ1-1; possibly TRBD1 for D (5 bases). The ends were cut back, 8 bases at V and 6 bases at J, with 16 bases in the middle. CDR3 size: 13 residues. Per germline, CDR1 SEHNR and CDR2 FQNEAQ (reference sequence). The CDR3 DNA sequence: TGTGCCAGCGCCCTTAAAGGGGAACCTGAAGCTTTCTTT. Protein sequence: CASALKGEPEAFF.

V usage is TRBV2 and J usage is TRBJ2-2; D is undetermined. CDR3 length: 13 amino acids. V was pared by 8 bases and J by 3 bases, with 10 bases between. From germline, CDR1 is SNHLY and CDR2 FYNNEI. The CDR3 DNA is TGTGCCAGCTGGGGTTCGGACACCGGGGAGCTGTTTTTT. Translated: CASWGSDTGELFF.

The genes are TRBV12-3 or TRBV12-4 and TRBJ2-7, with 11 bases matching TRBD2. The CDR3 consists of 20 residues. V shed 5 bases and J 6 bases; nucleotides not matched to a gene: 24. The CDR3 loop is CASSPSSGTSGRHRTGEQYF. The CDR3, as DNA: TGTGCCAGCAGTCCCTCATCCGGGACTAGCGGTCGTCACCGCACCGGCGAGCAGTACTTC.

In nucleotides, the CDR3 is TGCGCCAGCAGCTTGGGACAGGGGTGGGGATCTGGCACAGATACGCAGTATTTT. It translates to CASSLGQGWGSGTDTQYF. The chain couples TRBV5-1 to TRBJ2-3, with TRBD1 matching 8 bases. The CDR3 consists of 18 residues. V lost 0 bases and J lost 1; bases outside the gene matches: 10. From germline, CDR1 is SGHRS and CDR2 YFSETQ.

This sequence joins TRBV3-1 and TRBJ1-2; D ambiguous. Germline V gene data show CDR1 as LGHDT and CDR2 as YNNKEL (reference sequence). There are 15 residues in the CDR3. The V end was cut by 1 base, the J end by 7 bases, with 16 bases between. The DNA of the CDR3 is TGTGCCAGCAGCCAAGTTCAGCCCTCCTCGGGTGGCTACACCTTC. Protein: CASSQVQPSSGGYTF.